Each of the 9 T cell receptor beta chains below was sequenced from the same sample in a study of blood T cell repertoires in COVID-19 (dated by TCRdb to 2020 to 2022). Receptors were amplified or captured by the immunoSEQ multiplex PCR assay. TCRdb limited this immuneACCESS table to in-frame rearrangements with V and J called. A share of clones is missing; checked studies link under half to unresolved V genes, and the rest is unexplained. Present in this sample are 150,000 to 200,000 clones, approximately 90% of which were seen just once. The ten top clones hold 2.1% of the sample. Source material: peripheral blood. The receptor source for this set is a man aged 65-85 years with active or convalescent COVID-19.

CDR3: CASSAGQARETQYF. The CDR3 nucleotides are TGTGCCAGCAGTGCCGGACAGGCGAGGGAGACCCAGTACTTC. This rearrangement joins TRBV6-6 to TRBJ2-5, with 7 nucleotides matching TRBD1. The germline V gene encodes CDR1 MNHNY and CDR2 SVGAGI (reference sequence). This CDR3 has 14 amino acids. Trimming took 5 bases from V and 5 from J; bases not matched to a gene: 8.

Note on this clone: The same CDR3 is also encoded by other DNA sequences in this sample. This chain uses TRBV18 with TRBJ1-1; perhaps TRBD1 as D (6 bases). The CDR3 extends over 13 amino acids. Trimming took off 3 bases at V and 1 base at J, with 6 bases between the two ends. The germline gives CDR1 KGHSH, CDR2 LQKENI. The CDR3: CASSPGQNTEAFF. CDR3 nucleotides: TGTGCCAGCTCACCGGGACAGAACACTGAAGCTTTCTTT.

The chain combines TRBV20-1 with TRBJ1-1; D uncertain. The CDR3 is 11 amino acids. The V gene's germline CDR1 is DFQATT and CDR2 SNEGSKA (reference sequence). V was trimmed by 3 bases and J by 1 base, leaving 3 bases between them. The CDR3 region is CSASGNTEAFF. The CDR3 bases are TGCAGTGCTAGCGGGAACACTGAAGCTTTCTTT.

This chain links TRBV15 with TRBJ1-1; D is perhaps TRBD1 (6 bases). CDR3 length: 14 residues. The germline CDR1 and CDR2 sequences are LNHNV and YYDKDF (reference sequence). The germline V and J ends were trimmed by 0 bases and 4 bases, with 9 bases remaining between them. CDR3 loop: CATSRDQGGTEAFF. CDR3 in DNA: TGTGCCACCAGCAGAGATCAAGGGGGCACTGAAGCTTTCTTT. The full variable domain, completed using reference TRBV15 and TRBJ1-1, is DAMVIQNPRYQVTQFGKPVTLSCSQTLNHNVMYWYQQKSSQAPKLLFHYYDKDFNNEADTPDNFQSRRPNTSFCFLDIRSPGLGDTAMYLCATSRDQGGTEAFFGQGTRLTVV.

This sequence joins TRBV28 and TRBJ1-5; 7 bases fit TRBD1. This CDR3 has 17 residues. Germline V CDR1 and CDR2: MDHEN, SYDVKM. J was trimmed by 6 bases and V by 2 bases; bases with no gene match: 13. CDR3 bases: TGTGCCAGCAGTTTAATTCGGGGCCACAGGGGTGTTCAGCCCCAGCATTTT. It translates to CASSLIRGHRGVQPQHF.

The chain combines TRBV13 with TRBJ1-4; TRBD1 matches at 7 bases. The germline V gene has CDR1 PRHDT and CDR2 FYEKMQ (reference sequence). Trimming removed 5 bases from V and 10 bases from J; junction bases left unmatched: 10. This CDR3 region has 14 residues. The CDR3 region has the DNA TGTGCCAGCAGCCGCACAGGGGATGGTGGAAAACTGTTTTTT. Its translation is CASSRTGDGGKLFF.

The J gene is TRBJ2-7, the V gene TRBV18; 8 positions match TRBD1. Germline lookup yields CDR1 KGHSH and CDR2 LQKENI. The junction had 13 bases not matched to a gene; V was cut back by 1 base and J by 5 bases. This CDR3 region has 17 residues. Written as DNA, the CDR3 is TGTGCCAGCTCACCACTGGGACCGGGGACAGGCACCAACGAGCAGTACTTC. Translating gives CASSPLGPGTGTNEQYF.

The chain uses TRBV6-1 and TRBJ1-1; D is unresolved. Trimming removed 1 base from V and 0 bases from J, with 9 bases in between. The CDR3 totals 15 residues. Germline V gene sequence: CDR1 MNHNS, CDR2 SASEGT. The CDR3 sequence: CASSEVSHVNTEAFF. The CDR3 DNA reads TGTGCCAGCAGTGAAGTCTCACATGTGAACACTGAAGCTTTCTTT.

The rearrangement uses TRBV3-1 (or the pseudogene TRBV3-2) and TRBJ2-1; D may be TRBD2 (6 bases). This CDR3 is 16 amino acids long. The germline V gene has CDR1 LGHDT and CDR2 YNNKEL (reference sequence). V was shortened by 3 bases and J by 0 bases, with 12 bases between the two germline ends. CDR3 nucleotides: TGTGCCAGCAGCCAGTATAGCGGAGGCTCCTACAATGAGCAGTTCTTC. Protein: CASSQYSGGSYNEQFF.